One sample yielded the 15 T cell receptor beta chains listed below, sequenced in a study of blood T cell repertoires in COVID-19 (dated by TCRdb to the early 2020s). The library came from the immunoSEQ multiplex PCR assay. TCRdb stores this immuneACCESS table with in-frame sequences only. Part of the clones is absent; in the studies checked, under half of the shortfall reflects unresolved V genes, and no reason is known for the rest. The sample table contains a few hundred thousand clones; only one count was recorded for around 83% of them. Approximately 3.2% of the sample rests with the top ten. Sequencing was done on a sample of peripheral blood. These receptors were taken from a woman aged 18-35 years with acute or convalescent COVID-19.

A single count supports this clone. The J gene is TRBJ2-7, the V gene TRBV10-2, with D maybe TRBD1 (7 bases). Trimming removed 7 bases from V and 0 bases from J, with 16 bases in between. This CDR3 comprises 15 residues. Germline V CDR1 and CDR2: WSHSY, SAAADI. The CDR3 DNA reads TGCGCCAGCAACCAAGCGCGGGACAGCTCCTACGAGCAGTACTTC. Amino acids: CASNQARDSSYEQYF.

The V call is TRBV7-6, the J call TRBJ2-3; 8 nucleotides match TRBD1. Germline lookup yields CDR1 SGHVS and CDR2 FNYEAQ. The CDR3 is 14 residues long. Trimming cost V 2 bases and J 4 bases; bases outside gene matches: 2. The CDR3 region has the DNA TGTGCCAGCAGCTTAACAGGGGGAGCAGATACGCAGTATTTT. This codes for CASSLTGGADTQYF. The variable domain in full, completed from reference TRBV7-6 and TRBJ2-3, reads GAGVSQSPRYKVTKRGQDVALRCDPISGHVSLYWYRQALGQGPEFLTYFNYEAQQDKSGLPNDRFSAERPEGSISTLTIQRTEQRDSAMYRCASSLTGGADTQYFGPGTRLTVL.

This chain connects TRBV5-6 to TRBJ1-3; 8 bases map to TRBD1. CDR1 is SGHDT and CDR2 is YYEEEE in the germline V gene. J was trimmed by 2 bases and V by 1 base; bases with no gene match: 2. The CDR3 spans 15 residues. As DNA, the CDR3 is TGTGCCAGCAGCTTGTGGGGACAGGCTGGAAACACCATATATTTT. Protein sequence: CASSLWGQAGNTIYF.

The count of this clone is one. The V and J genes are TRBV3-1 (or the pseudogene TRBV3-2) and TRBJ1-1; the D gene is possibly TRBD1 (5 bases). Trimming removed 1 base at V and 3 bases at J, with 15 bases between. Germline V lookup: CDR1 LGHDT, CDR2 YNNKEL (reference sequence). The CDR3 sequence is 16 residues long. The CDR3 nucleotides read TGTGCCAGCAGCCAAGGGACAATCCAAATGGACACTGAAGCTTTCTTT. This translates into CASSQGTIQMDTEAFF.

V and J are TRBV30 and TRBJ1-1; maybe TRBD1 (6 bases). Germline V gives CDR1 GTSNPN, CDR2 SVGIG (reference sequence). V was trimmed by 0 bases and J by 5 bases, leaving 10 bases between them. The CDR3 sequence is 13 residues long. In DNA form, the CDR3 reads TGTGCCTGGAGTGTAATAGGGGGAACTGAAGCTTTCTTT. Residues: CAWSVIGGTEAFF.

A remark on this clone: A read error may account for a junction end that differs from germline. Here the CDR3 reads CASSLDRAGATEAFF. CDR3 sequence (DNA): TGTGCCAGCAGTTTAGACAGGGCGGGTGCCACTGAAGCTTTCTTT. The V gene is TRBV7-9, the J gene TRBJ1-1, with TRBD1 matching over 7 bases. Looked up from germline, CDR1 is SEHNR and CDR2 is FQNEAQ (reference sequence). The CDR3 length is 15 residues.

CDR3 residues: CASSSGQFFGTIQETQYF. The CDR3 nucleotides are TGTGCCAGCAGCTCGGGACAGTTCTTTGGGACAATCCAAGAGACCCAGTACTTC. The chain is built from TRBV5-8 and TRBJ2-5, with TRBD1 identical over 7 bases. CDR1 is SGHTS and CDR2 is YDEGEE in the germline V gene. V lost 3 bases, J lost 1 base, and 15 bases stayed unmatched. CDR3 length: 18 residues.

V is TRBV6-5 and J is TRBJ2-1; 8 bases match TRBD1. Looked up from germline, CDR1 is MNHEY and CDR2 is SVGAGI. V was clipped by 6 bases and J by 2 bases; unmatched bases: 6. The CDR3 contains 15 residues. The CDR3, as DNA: TGTGCCAGCAGGTTAACAGGGGGTGCCTACAATGAGCAGTTCTTC. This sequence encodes CASRLTGGAYNEQFF.

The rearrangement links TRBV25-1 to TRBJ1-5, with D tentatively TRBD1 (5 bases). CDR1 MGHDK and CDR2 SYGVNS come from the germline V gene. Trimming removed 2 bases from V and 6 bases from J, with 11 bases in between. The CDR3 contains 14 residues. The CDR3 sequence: CASSELWGVQPQHF. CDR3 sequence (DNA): TGTGCCAGCAGTGAACTCTGGGGGGTTCAGCCCCAGCATTTT.

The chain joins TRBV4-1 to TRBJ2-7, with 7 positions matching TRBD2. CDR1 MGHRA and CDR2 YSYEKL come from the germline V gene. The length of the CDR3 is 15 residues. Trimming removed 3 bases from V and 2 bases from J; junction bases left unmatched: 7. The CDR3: CASSQDTGTTYEQYF. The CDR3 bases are TGCGCCAGCAGCCAGGATACCGGGACTACCTACGAGCAGTACTTC.

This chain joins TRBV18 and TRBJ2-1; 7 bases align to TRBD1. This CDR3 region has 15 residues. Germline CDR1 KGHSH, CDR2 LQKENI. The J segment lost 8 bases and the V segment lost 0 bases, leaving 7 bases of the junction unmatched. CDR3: CASSPPRATGYEQFF. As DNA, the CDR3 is TGTGCCAGCTCACCACCGAGGGCGACAGGGTATGAGCAGTTCTTC.

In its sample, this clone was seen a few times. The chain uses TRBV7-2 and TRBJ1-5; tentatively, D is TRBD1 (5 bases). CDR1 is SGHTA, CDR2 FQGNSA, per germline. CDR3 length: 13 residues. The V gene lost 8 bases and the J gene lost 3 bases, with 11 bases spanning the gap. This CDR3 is CASSRDFNQPQHF. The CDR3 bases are TGTGCCAGCTCCCGGGACTTCAATCAGCCCCAGCATTTT. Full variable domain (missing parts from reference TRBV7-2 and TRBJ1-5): GAGVSQSPSNKVTEKGKDVELRCDPISGHTALYWYRQSLGQGLEFLIYFQGNSAPDKSGLPSDRFSAERTGGSVSTLTIQRTQQEDSAVYLCASSRDFNQPQHFGDGTRLSIL.

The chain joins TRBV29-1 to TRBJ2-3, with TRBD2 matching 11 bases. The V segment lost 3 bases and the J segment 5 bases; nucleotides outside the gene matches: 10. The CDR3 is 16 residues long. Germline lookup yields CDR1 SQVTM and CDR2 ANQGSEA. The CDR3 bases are TGCAGCGTTGACTATAGCGGGAGGGCCCTCCTAGATACGCAGTATTTT. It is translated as CSVDYSGRALLDTQYF.

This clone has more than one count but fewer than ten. CDR3 loop: CASSGAYEQYF. CDR3 sequence (DNA): TGTGCCAGCAGCGGAGCGTACGAGCAGTACTTC. The chain employs TRBV25-1 and TRBJ2-7; D unclear. The CDR3 has 11 residues. From germline, CDR1 is MGHDK and CDR2 SYGVNS. With 6 bases removed from V and 4 bases from J, the gap between germline ends came to 7 bases.

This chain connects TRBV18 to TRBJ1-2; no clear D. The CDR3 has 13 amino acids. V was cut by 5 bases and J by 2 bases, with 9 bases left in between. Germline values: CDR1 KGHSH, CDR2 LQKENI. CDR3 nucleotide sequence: TGTGCCAGCTCATTCCTCGCGAACTATGGCTACACCTTC. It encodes CASSFLANYGYTF.